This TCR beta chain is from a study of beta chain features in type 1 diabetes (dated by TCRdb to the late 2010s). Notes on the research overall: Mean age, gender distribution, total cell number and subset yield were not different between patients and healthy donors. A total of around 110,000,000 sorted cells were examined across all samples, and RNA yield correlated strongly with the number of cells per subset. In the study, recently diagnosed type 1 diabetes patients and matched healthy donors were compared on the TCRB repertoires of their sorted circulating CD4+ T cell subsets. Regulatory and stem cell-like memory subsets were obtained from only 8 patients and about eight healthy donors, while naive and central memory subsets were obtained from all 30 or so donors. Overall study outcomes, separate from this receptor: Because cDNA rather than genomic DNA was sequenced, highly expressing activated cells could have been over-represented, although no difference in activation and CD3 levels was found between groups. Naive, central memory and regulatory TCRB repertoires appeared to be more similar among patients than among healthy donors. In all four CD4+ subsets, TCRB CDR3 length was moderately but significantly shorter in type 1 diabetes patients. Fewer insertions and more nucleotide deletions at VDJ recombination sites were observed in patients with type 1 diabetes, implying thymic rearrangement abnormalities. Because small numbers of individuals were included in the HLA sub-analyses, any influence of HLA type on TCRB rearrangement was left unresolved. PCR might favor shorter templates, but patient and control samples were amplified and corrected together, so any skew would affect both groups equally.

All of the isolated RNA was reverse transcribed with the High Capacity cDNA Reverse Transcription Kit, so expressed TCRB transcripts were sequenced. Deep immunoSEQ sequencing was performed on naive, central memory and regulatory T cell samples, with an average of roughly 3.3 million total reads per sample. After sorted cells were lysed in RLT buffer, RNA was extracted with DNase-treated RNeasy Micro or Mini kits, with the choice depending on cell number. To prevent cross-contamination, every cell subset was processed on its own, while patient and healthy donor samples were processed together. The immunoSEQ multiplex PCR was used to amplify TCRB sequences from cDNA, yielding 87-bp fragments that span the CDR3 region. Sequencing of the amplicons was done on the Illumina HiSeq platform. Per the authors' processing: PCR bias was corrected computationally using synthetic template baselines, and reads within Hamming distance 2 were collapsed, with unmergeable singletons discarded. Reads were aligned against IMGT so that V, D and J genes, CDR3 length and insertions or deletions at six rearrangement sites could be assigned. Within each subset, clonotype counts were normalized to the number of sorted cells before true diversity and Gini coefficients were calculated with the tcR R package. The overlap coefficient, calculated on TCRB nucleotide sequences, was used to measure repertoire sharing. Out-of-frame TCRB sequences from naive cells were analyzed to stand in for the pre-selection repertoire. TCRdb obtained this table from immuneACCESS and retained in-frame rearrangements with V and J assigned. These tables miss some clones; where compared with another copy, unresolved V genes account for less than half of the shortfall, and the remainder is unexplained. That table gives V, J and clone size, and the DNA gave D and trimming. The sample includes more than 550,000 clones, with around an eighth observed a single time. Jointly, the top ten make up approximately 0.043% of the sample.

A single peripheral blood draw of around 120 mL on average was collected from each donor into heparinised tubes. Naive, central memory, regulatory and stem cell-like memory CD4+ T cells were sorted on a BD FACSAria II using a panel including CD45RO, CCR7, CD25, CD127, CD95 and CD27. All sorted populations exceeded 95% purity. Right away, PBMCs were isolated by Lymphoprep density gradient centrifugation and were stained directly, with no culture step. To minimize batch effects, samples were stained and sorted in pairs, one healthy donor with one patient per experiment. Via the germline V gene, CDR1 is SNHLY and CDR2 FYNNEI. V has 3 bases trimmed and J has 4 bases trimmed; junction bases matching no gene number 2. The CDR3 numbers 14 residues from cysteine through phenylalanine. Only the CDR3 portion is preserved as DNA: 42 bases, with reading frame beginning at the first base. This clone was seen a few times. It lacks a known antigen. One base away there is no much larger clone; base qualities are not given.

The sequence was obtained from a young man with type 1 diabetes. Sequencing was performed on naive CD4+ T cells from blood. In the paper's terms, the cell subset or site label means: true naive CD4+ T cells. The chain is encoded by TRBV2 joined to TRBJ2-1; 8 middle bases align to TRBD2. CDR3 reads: CASSEERGYNEQFF. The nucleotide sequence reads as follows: TGTGCCAGCAGTGAGGAGCGGGGGTACAATGAGCAGTTCTTC.